This TCR beta chain was profiled in a study of T cell responses to AZD1222 COVID-19 vaccine. Here immunoSEQ multiplex PCR was the method, and the copy in TCRdb shows in-frame clones only, minus some. The profile shows 45,000 to 55,000 clones, about 86% of them singletons. V lost 3 bases and J lost 4, with 11 bases in between. The CDR3 extends over 14 amino acids. Looked up from germline, CDR1 is SGDLS and CDR2 is YYNGEE. The TCR sequence derives from an adult who received the AZD1222 COVID-19 vaccine. The V gene is TRBV9, the J gene TRBJ2-1; D not resolved. The sequencing here drew on peripheral blood, taken 28 days after the second AZD1222 dose. This CDR3 is CASSAHGNYNEQFF. In nucleotides, the CDR3 is TGTGCCAGCAGCGCACACGGCAATTACAATGAGCAGTTCTTC.